The 17 T cell receptor beta chains in this list originate from one sample, sequenced in a study of cytomegalovirus exposure and HLA in healthy donors. Use of 60 Vbeta and 13 Jbeta primers characterized the PCR. Data came from immunoSEQ multiplex PCR; TCRdb stores just in-frame clones and leaves some out. The sample contains 35,000 or so clones, roughly 76% of which appear only once. Sequenced: PBMCs. Source of these receptors: a middle-aged woman in good health and CMV-seronegative.

V and J are TRBV7-8 and TRBJ1-6, with D tentatively TRBD1 (5 bases). The V and J ends lost 0 bases and 7 bases respectively, with 13 bases between them. The CDR3 length is 16 residues. In germline, CDR1 is SGHVS, CDR2 FQNEAQ. The CDR3 is CASSLASQARNSPLHF. For the CDR3, the DNA is TGTGCCAGCAGCTTAGCATCACAGGCTAGGAATTCACCCCTCCACTTT.

The chain uses TRBV2 and TRBJ1-6, with 9 bases lining up with TRBD1. CDR1 and CDR2 from the germline V gene are SNHLY and FYNNEI. Trimming at V came to 3 bases and at J to 6 bases, leaving 6 bases not matched to a gene. CDR3 size: 16 residues. CDR3 DNA sequence: TGTGCCAGCAGTGATGGACAGGGGAATCTTAATTCACCCCTCCACTTT. As protein: CASSDGQGNLNSPLHF. Complete variable domain (other parts from reference TRBV2 and TRBJ1-6): EPEVTQTPSHQVTQMGQEVILRCVPISNHLYFYWYRQILGQKVEFLVSFYNNEISEKSEIFDDQFSVERPDGSNFTLKIRSTKLEDSAMYFCASSDGQGNLNSPLHFGNGTRLTVT.

This clone was recorded once. DNA for the CDR3: TGCGCCAGCAGCTTGGACAGGGTGAATTCACCCCTCCACTTT. This sequence encodes CASSLDRVNSPLHF. This chain uses TRBV5-1 with TRBJ1-6, with D maybe TRBD1 (6 bases). The germline V gene has CDR1 SGHRS and CDR2 YFSETQ. The CDR3 runs to 14 residues. The V and J ends lost 0 bases and 7 bases respectively, with 8 bases between them.

The rearrangement uses TRBV6-4 and TRBJ1-6; 7 bases match TRBD1. J lost 7 bases, V lost 6 bases, and 6 bases had no gene match. The CDR3 contains 14 residues. Germline V CDR1 and CDR2: MRHNA, SNTAGT. CDR3 in DNA: TGTGCCAGCAGGGGAGACAGGGACAATTCACCCCTCCACTTT. Its translation: CASRGDRDNSPLHF.

The V and J genes are TRBV2 and TRBJ1-3, with no clear D. The length of the CDR3 is 11 residues. Trimming shortened V by 4 bases and J by 8 bases, and 6 bases separated the two germline ends. Germline loops: CDR1 SNHLY, CDR2 FYNNEI. In DNA, the CDR3 is TGTGCCAGCAGTGTTAAATACACCATATATTTT. Translating it yields CASSVKYTIYF.

The chain employs TRBV2 and TRBJ1-1; 8 bases are shared with TRBD1. Unmatched junction bases numbered 12, after V lost 1 base and J lost 5 bases. CDR3 length: 17 amino acids. Germline V gene sequence: CDR1 SNHLY, CDR2 FYNNEI. The CDR3 coding sequence is TGTGCCAGCAGTGAAGGGGGGGGCAGGGGGCGAGGGACTGAAGCTTTCTTT. It is translated as CASSEGGGRGRGTEAFF.

As regards this clone: Different DNA sequences within this sample yield the same CDR3. This CDR3 is CASSPGQENSPLHF. CDR3 coding DNA: TGCGCCAGCAGCCCTGGACAGGAAAATTCACCCCTCCACTTT. J is TRBJ1-6 and V is TRBV5-1, with 7 bases aligning to TRBD1. The junction had 5 bases not matched to a gene; V was cut back by 4 bases and J by 7 bases. Per the germline V gene, CDR1 is SGHRS and CDR2 is YFSETQ. This CDR3 has 14 amino acids.

CDR3 in amino acids: CASSFSGGSYEQYF. For the CDR3, the DNA is TGTGCCAGCAGCTTCTCGGGGGGCTCCTACGAGCAGTACTTC. J is TRBJ2-7 and V is TRBV7-9; 7 nucleotides agree with TRBD2. Germline CDR1 is SEHNR and CDR2 is FQNEAQ (reference sequence). V was clipped by 3 bases and J by 0 bases; unmatched bases: 2. This CDR3 has 14 residues. Drawing the rest from reference TRBV7-9 and TRBJ2-7, the complete variable domain is DTGVSQNPRHKITKRGQNVTFRCDPISEHNRLYWYRQTLGQGPEFLTYFQNEAQLEKSRLLSDRFSAERPKGSFSTLEIQRTEQGDSAMYLCASSFSGGSYEQYFGPGTRLTVT.

This chain links TRBV5-4 with TRBJ1-5; D may be TRBD1 (5 bases). This CDR3 region has 15 residues. CDR1 is SGHNT and CDR2 is YYREEE in the germline V gene (reference sequence). V dropped 0 bases and J dropped 2 bases, with 9 bases sitting between them. The CDR3: CASSLGAGRNQPQHF. The CDR3 nucleotides are TGTGCCAGCAGCTTGGGGGCAGGGCGCAATCAGCCCCAGCATTTT.

The V gene is TRBV7-3, the J gene TRBJ2-2; 8 bases map to TRBD1. Germline V gene sequence: CDR1 SGHTA, CDR2 FQGTGA. The CDR3 extends over 16 amino acids. V was clipped by 2 bases and J by 6 bases; unmatched bases: 8. The CDR3 loop reads CASSLLGQGTAGELFF. The CDR3 nucleotides are TGTGCCAGCAGCTTACTCGGACAGGGAACCGCCGGGGAGCTGTTTTTT.

This clone was found once. The chain carries TRBV5-1 and TRBJ2-3; 7 positions agree with TRBD2. The germline CDR1 and CDR2 sequences are SGHRS and YFSETQ. The CDR3 has 14 amino acids. Trimming cost V 1 base and J 6 bases; bases outside gene matches: 5. The CDR3 protein is CASSLLGGYDTQYF. CDR3 DNA sequence: TGCGCCAGCAGCTTGCTGGGGGGGTATGATACGCAGTATTTT.

V is TRBV28 and J is TRBJ1-4; 7 positions agree with TRBD1. Germline CDR1 MDHEN, CDR2 SYDVKM. The V gene end was trimmed by 3 bases and the J gene end by 8 bases; junction bases not matched to a gene: 6. The CDR3 consists of 14 residues. CDR3 sequence reads: CASSFYRGNEKLFF. Written as DNA, the CDR3 is TGTGCCAGCAGTTTCTACAGGGGAAACGAAAAACTGTTTTTT.

The rearrangement joins TRBV28 to TRBJ1-4, with D maybe TRBD1 (5 bases). Trimming took off 2 bases at V and 7 bases at J, with 5 bases between the two ends. The V gene's germline CDR1 is MDHEN and CDR2 SYDVKM. The CDR3 loop spans 12 amino acids. CDR3 region: CASSLRGEKLFF. As DNA, the CDR3 is TGTGCCAGCAGTTTAAGGGGTGAAAAACTGTTTTTT.

This clone occurred a few times. The J gene is TRBJ2-7, the V gene TRBV4-1, with D tentatively TRBD1 (6 bases). This CDR3 contains 13 residues. Per germline, CDR1 MGHRA and CDR2 YSYEKL. Trimming removed 2 bases at V and 6 bases at J, with 11 bases between. The CDR3 DNA is TGCGCCAGCAGCCAACTCACAGGGTTCGAGCAGTACTTC. Its translation: CASSQLTGFEQYF.

This clone was counted between two and nine times. V gene TRBV6-1 combines with J gene TRBJ1-6, with D unresolved. Germline V gives CDR1 MNHNS, CDR2 SASEGT. The CDR3 spans 12 residues. Trimming took off 3 bases at V and 8 bases at J, with 5 bases between the two ends. CDR3 protein: CASSDRYSPLHF. Here the CDR3 DNA reads TGTGCCAGCAGTGACAGGTATTCACCCCTCCACTTT.

The rearrangement joins TRBV6-6 to TRBJ2-1, with TRBD2 matching 7 bases. The CDR3 contains 16 residues. Losses at the gene ends were 2 bases for V and 4 bases for J; bases not matched to a gene: 8. CDR1 and CDR2 (germline): MNHNY, SVGAGI (reference sequence). CDR3 DNA sequence: TGTGCCAGCAGTTACGGCGAGCGGGGACGGTACAATGAGCAGTTCTTC. The encoded protein is CASSYGERGRYNEQFF.

The gene calls are TRBV2 and TRBJ1-2, with unresolved D. The CDR3 runs 13 residues. Trimming shortened V by 9 bases and J by 5 bases, and 16 bases separated the two germline ends. In germline, CDR1 is SNHLY, CDR2 FYNNEI. CDR3 residues: CASNREHSYGYTF. The CDR3 DNA reads as TGTGCCAGTAACCGGGAGCATAGTTATGGCTACACCTTC.